These T cell receptor beta chains were read from a single sample in a study of T cell changes during pregnancy in multiple sclerosis. The repertoire was sequenced with immunoSEQ multiplex PCR; TCRdb's copy has only in-frame clones and lacks some. The sample contains some 59,000 clones, 90% of which appear only once. Sequenced material: peripheral blood, taken in the third trimester of pregnancy. Receptors were obtained from a female donor in good health, enrolled as a control in a pregnancy study. Each CDR3 is given with its conserved first and last residue. D genes are given only for firm matches. Expanded clones get a size class; other rows say once, few or many, or leave the size out.

j_call clone_size v_call d_call cdr3_aa cdr3_nt
TRBJ2-7 - TRBV7-2 TRBD2 CASSVGLAGIYEQYF TGTGCCAGCAGCGTGGGACTAGCGGGGATCTACGAGCAGTACTTC
TRBJ2-2 - TRBV19 - CASNPGLYTGELFF TGTGCCAGTAACCCGGGACTTTACACCGGGGAGCTGTTTTTT
TRBJ1-1 - TRBV9 - CASSTRALNTEAFF TGTGCCAGCAGCACCCGAGCACTCAACACTGAAGCTTTCTTT
TRBJ2-7 once TRBV7-6 TRBD2 CASSLFGASGSYEQYF TGTGCCAGCAGCTTATTTGGGGCTAGCGGGAGCTACGAGCAGTACTTC
TRBJ1-2 - TRBV12-5 - CASGPLHGGGDNYGYTF TGTGCTAGTGGTCCTCTACACGGGGGGGGCGACAACTATGGCTACACCTTC
TRBJ2-5 - TRBV5-6 - CASSLAIVVETQYF TGTGCCAGCAGCTTGGCTATAGTTGTGGAGACCCAGTACTTC
TRBJ2-3 - TRBV5-6 TRBD1 CASSPRDRGADTQYF TGTGCCAGCAGCCCAAGGGACAGGGGTGCAGATACGCAGTATTTT
TRBJ1-2 few TRBV6-5 - CASSTVLGGYTF TGTGCCAGCAGCACAGTTCTCGGTGGCTACACCTTC
TRBJ1-5 - TRBV19 TRBD1 CASRPGTGDNQPQHF TGTGCCAGTAGACCCGGGACAGGAGACAATCAGCCCCAGCATTTT
TRBJ2-1 - TRBV6-5 - CASSRTLHNEQFF TGTGCCAGCAGCCGGACTCTTCACAATGAGCAGTTCTTC
TRBJ2-1 - TRBV9 TRBD2 CASSPEGAGGLGGQFF TGTGCCAGCAGCCCCGAAGGAGCGGGGGGCCTGGGGGGGCAGTTCTTC
TRBJ2-1 - TRBV21-1 - CASVKRGLAADNEQFF TGTGCCAGCGTCAAACGGGGACTAGCGGCAGACAATGAGCAGTTCTTC
TRBJ2-3 - TRBV18 TRBD2 CASSLSERGSLTDTQYF TGTGCCAGCTCCCTCTCTGAGCGGGGGAGCTTAACAGATACGCAGTATTTT
TRBJ1-2 - TRBV11-3 TRBD1 CASSSAQGDYGYTF TGTGCCAGCAGCTCGGCGCAGGGGGACTATGGCTACACCTTC
TRBJ2-5 - TRBV2 - CASLGGGPETQYF TGTGCCAGCCTGGGGGGGGGCCCGGAGACCCAGTACTTC
TRBJ1-5 - TRBV27 TRBD1 CASSPGTGLNQPQHF TGTGCCAGCAGTCCCGGGACAGGGCTCAATCAGCCCCAGCATTTT
TRBJ2-1 - TRBV7-8 TRBD2 CASSLATSGGRVEQFF TGTGCCAGCAGCTTAGCGACTAGCGGGGGGCGTGTTGAGCAGTTCTTC
TRBJ1-2 - TRBV2 - CASREGQDPLDGYTF TGTGCCAGCAGGGAGGGGCAGGACCCCTTGGATGGCTACACCTTC
TRBJ1-5 - TRBV19 TRBD1 CASSIVRGDLHQPQHF TGTGCCAGTAGTATAGTCAGGGGGGACCTTCATCAGCCCCAGCATTTT
TRBJ1-1 - TRBV11-3 - CASSDKTGNTEAFF TGTGCCAGCAGCGACAAGACAGGGAACACTGAAGCTTTCTTT
TRBJ2-4 - TRBV7-9 TRBD2 CASSLGGGTAKNIQYF TGTGCCAGCAGCTTAGGCGGGGGGACGGCCAAAAACATTCAGTACTTC
TRBJ2-1 - TRBV18 - CASSPGRGWNEQFF TGTGCCAGCTCACCGGGCAGGGGTTGGAATGAGCAGTTCTTC
TRBJ1-2 few TRBV27 - CASSHNQAGDGYTF TGTGCCAGCAGCCACAATCAGGCGGGGGATGGCTACACCTTC
TRBJ2-1 - TRBV19 TRBD2 CASSITGTSIHEQFF TGTGCCAGTAGTATAACCGGGACTAGCATCCATGAGCAGTTCTTC
TRBJ1-1 - TRBV5-1 - CASSPGMNTEAFF TGCGCCAGCAGCCCGGGGATGAACACTGAAGCTTTCTTT
TRBJ2-5 - TRBV5-8 TRBD2 CASSLLAGGHGQETQYF TGTGCCAGCAGCTTACTAGCGGGGGGCCACGGCCAAGAGACCCAGTACTTC
TRBJ2-7 once TRBV14 - CASSQVLAVYEQYF TGTGCCAGCAGCCAAGTTTTGGCGGTCTACGAGCAGTACTTC
TRBJ2-3 - TRBV5-4 - CASSRLGGAVVTDTQYF TGTGCCAGCAGCAGACTCGGCGGGGCGGTGGTAACAGATACGCAGTATTTT
TRBJ2-6 - TRBV19 - CASSILDLAGANVLTF TGTGCCAGTAGTATCCTGGACTTGGCTGGGGCCAACGTCCTGACTTTC
TRBJ1-1 - TRBV20-1 - CSADRNPEAFF TGCAGTGCTGACAGGAACCCTGAAGCTTTCTTT
TRBJ1-3 - TRBV5-5 - CASSPGLGGNTIYF TGTGCCAGCAGCCCAGGGTTGGGTGGAAACACCATATATTTT
TRBJ2-7 once TRBV29-1 - CSVREEIPPSYEQYF TGCAGCGTGAGGGAGGAAATTCCTCCTTCCTACGAGCAGTACTTC
TRBJ1-1 - TRBV18 - CASSLPQGLNTEAFF TGTGCCAGCTCACTTCCGCAGGGCCTAAACACTGAAGCTTTCTTT
TRBJ2-1 - TRBV5-4 - CASSRALGGDYNEQFF TGTGCCAGCAGCCGGGCGTTGGGCGGGGACTACAATGAGCAGTTCTTC
TRBJ2-6 - TRBV7-9 - CASSFTGRGSGANVLTF TGTGCCAGCAGCTTTACAGGGAGAGGATCTGGGGCCAACGTCCTGACTTTC
TRBJ2-1 - TRBV2 TRBD1 CASSRDRGQGEQFF TGTGCCAGCAGTCGTGACAGGGGGCAGGGTGAGCAGTTCTTC
TRBJ1-1 - TRBV2 - CASKWDSGPEAFF TGTGCCAGCAAATGGGACTCGGGCCCTGAAGCTTTCTTT
TRBJ2-3 - TRBV5-1 - CASSLARGRTDTQYF TGCGCCAGCAGCTTGGCCAGGGGACGTACAGATACGCAGTATTTT
TRBJ1-1 - TRBV6-5 TRBD1 CASTMTGGLTEAFF TGTGCCAGCACTATGACAGGGGGCCTCACTGAAGCTTTCTTT
TRBJ1-2 - TRBV4-3 TRBD1 CASSQTARTGEVDGYTF TGCGCCAGCAGCCAAACGGCAAGGACAGGGGAGGTGGATGGCTACACCTTC
TRBJ2-5 - TRBV4-1 TRBD2 CASSQEVSAGGRETQYF TGCGCCAGCAGCCAAGAGGTCAGCGCGGGGGGAAGAGAGACCCAGTACTTC
TRBJ2-7 - TRBV6-1 - CAAALEQYF TGTGCCGCGGCCCTCGAGCAGTACTTC
TRBJ2-4 - TRBV7-2 TRBD1 CASSLVPGQGQSIQYF TGTGCCAGCAGCTTAGTCCCGGGACAGGGACAAAGCATTCAGTACTTC
TRBJ1-6 - TRBV30 - CAWMRGQGSPLHF TGTGCCTGGATGCGGGGGCAGGGTTCACCCCTCCACTTT
TRBJ1-1 - TRBV6-5 TRBD1 CASSRDRDTEAFF TGTGCCAGCAGCCGGGACAGGGACACTGAAGCTTTCTTT
TRBJ2-7 once TRBV29-1 - CSVEGLGSSYEQYF TGCAGCGTTGAAGGTTTAGGGAGCTCCTACGAGCAGTACTTC
TRBJ1-2 - TRBV10-3 TRBD1 CAISDDRVSGYTF TGTGCCATCAGTGATGACAGGGTGTCCGGCTACACCTTC
TRBJ2-1 - TRBV19 TRBD1 CASSIQGQGYNEQFF TGTGCCAGTAGTATACAGGGACAGGGGTACAATGAGCAGTTCTTC
TRBJ1-2 - TRBV30 - CAWNPQGASGYTF TGTGCCTGGAACCCCCAAGGGGCCTCCGGCTACACCTTC
TRBJ2-5 - TRBV10-1 - CASSQEPYGETQYF TGCGCCAGCAGCCAAGAGCCCTACGGGGAGACCCAGTACTTC
TRBJ1-4 - TRBV4-2 - CASSQDLPDSLIHGKLFF TGTGCCAGCAGCCAAGATCTCCCGGACAGTCTGATTCATGGAAAACTGTTTTTT
TRBJ2-7 - TRBV11-3 - CASSPAGSIYEQYF TGTGCCAGCAGCCCAGCGGGTTCAATCTACGAGCAGTACTTC